This T cell receptor (beta chain) emerged from a study of blood T cells in healthy people across ages. This clonotype was observed a few times. Combining a sample-barcoded 5' primer with a J-beta primer mix, a second PCR ran for about 7 to 11 cycles. A 12-random-nucleotide template-switch adaptor tagged each cDNA molecule. TCRdb re-called the 5' RACE reads through MiXCR, storing one row per CDR3 protein. Of 1.5 million to 2 million distinct CDR3 sequences listed, roughly 27% are singletons. Unmatched junction bases numbered 7, after V lost 7 bases and J lost 6 bases. This CDR3 comprises 14 residues. The chain recombines TRBV12-3 or TRBV12-4 with TRBJ2-1, with 9 bases fitting TRBD1. The sequence came from a woman aged 25 to 39 in good health. Sequenced sample: blood. CDR3 amino acids: CASTQTGGLNEQFF. CDR3 bases: TGTGCCAGCACCCAGACAGGGGGTCTCAATGAGCAGTTCTTC.